This T cell receptor beta chain emerged from a study of T cells after yellow fever vaccination. Trimming stripped 3 bases from V and 3 bases from J, with 7 bases between. The germline V gene has CDR1 DFQATT and CDR2 SNEGSKA (reference sequence). There are 12 residues in the CDR3. This clonotype was detected only a few times. In making TCR cDNA, 5'RACE template switching added a universal primer site and UMIs to it. TCRdb analysed the 5' RACE reads with MiXCR anew, one entry per CDR3 protein. The top ten clones hold around 17% of a sample with some 300,000 distinct CDR3 sequences, roughly 8% of them seen once.

The rearrangement links TRBV20-1 to TRBJ2-3; TRBD2 might be the D (5 bases). The source material was PBMCs, sampled about 49 days after the first yellow fever vaccination. This receptor was obtained from a man aged 18 to 30 who received the YFV17D yellow fever vaccine. The DNA of the CDR3 is TGCAGTGCTAGGGGAGAGACAGATACGCAGTATTTT. Protein: CSARGETDTQYF.